The clone carrying this T cell receptor beta chain has a handful of counts. Since the CDR3 does not end with the conserved phenylalanine or tryptophan, this likely comes from a read error. This sample stems from a study of metastatic and nonmetastatic thyroid tumors. About the study: A comparison of repertoires was made across blood and tumor or nodule tissue from malignant and benign thyroid patients.

After removal of 5 bases from V and 2 bases from J, the junction contained 10 bases not matched to a gene. Germline V lookup: CDR1 SGHDT, CDR2 YYEEEE. The CDR3 totals 16 residues. Original methodology: Clinicopathological groups supplied CDR3 differences that were used to build a distant-metastasis classifier for papillary thyroid cancer. TCRdb re-called the PCR reads via MiXCR. TCRdb, not the authors, supplied the V and J calls. Seen here are about 28,000 clones, around a fifth observed once, and the top ten hold approximately 40%. No treatment of any kind had been given to any patient before thyroid surgery.

The rearrangement joins TRBV5-6 to TRBJ2-1; 7 positions agree with TRBD1. This sequence was found in a female donor with papillary thyroid cancer or a benign thyroid nodule (not recorded which). Some clones in this sample may be carry-over from other donors' samples. Sequencing input: blood. The CDR3 sequence: CASRIDRTGPYNEQFS. Here the CDR3 DNA reads TGTGCCAGCAGGATCGACCGGACAGGCCCCTACAATGAGCAGTTCTCC.